Shown below are 12 T cell receptor beta chains from a single sample sequenced in a study of vaccination effects on CD4 cells after COVID-19. Their target antigens are unknown. Sequencing used immunoSEQ multiplex PCR; TCRdb keeps in-frame clones, though not all of them. The data hold tens of thousands of clones, with under 85% observed a single time. At the end of roughly ten days of culture, CD4+ T cells were isolated. Documented for the person is a PCR-confirmed SARS-CoV-2 infection occurring between March and December 2020. Participants received two doses of either the BNT162b2 or mRNA-1273 vaccine. Sequencing was performed on CD4+ T cells from PBMCs cultured without peptide, taken after COVID-19 vaccination. Receptor source: a human donor who had a prior SARS-CoV-2 infection.

The rearrangement joins TRBV6-5 to TRBJ1-2, with no clear D. The V end lost 6 bases, the J end lost 4 bases, and 15 bases lay between the germline ends. This CDR3 has 14 residues. Per the germline V gene, CDR1 is MNHEY and CDR2 is SVGAGI. In DNA form, the CDR3 reads TGTGCCAGCAGCAACGGCCCTGCTGGCTATGGCTACACCTTC. It yields the protein CASSNGPAGYGYTF.

This clone was recorded only once. The chain has TRBV5-4 and TRBJ2-1; the match to TRBD1 covers 7 bases. Germline V gene data show CDR1 as SGHNT and CDR2 as YYREEE (reference sequence). The junction had 7 bases not matched to a gene; V was cut back by 4 bases and J by 6 bases. The CDR3 loop spans 14 amino acids. CDR3 loop: CASSPGTEFNEQFF. The CDR3 coding sequence is TGTGCCAGCAGCCCCGGGACAGAATTCAATGAGCAGTTCTTC.

The gene calls are TRBV2 and TRBJ2-7, with D possibly being TRBD2 (5 bases). Trimming removed 8 bases at V and 3 bases at J, with 8 bases between. This CDR3 is 11 amino acids long. Looked up from germline, CDR1 is SNHLY and CDR2 is FYNNEI. The DNA for the CDR3 is TGTGCCAGCGGCCGGGGCTACGAGCAGTACTTC. Translating gives CASGRGYEQYF.

The gene calls are TRBV14 and TRBJ2-2, with D maybe TRBD1 (6 bases). Germline lookup yields CDR1 SGHDN and CDR2 FVKESK. The CDR3 is 15 amino acids. Trimming shortened V by 6 bases and J by 1 base, and 12 bases separated the two germline ends. CDR3: CASSLGGKNTGELFF. The CDR3, as DNA: TGTGCCAGCAGTCTAGGGGGAAAGAACACCGGGGAGCTGTTTTTT.

This clone is medium-sized in the sample. J is TRBJ1-5 and V is TRBV4-3; perhaps TRBD1 as D (5 bases). Trimming took off 1 base at V and 7 bases at J, with 11 bases between the two ends. The CDR3 totals 14 residues. Germline lookup yields CDR1 LGHNA and CDR2 YSLEER. The CDR3 DNA sequence: TGCGCCAGCAGCCAAGCATGGGGCGGGCAGCCCCAGCATTTT. Its protein is CASSQAWGGQPQHF.

This chain connects TRBV19 to TRBJ1-5; a possible D gene is TRBD1 (5 bases). CDR1 is LNHDA, CDR2 SQIVND, per germline (reference sequence). This CDR3 has 14 residues. Trimming stripped 3 bases from V and 7 bases from J, with 13 bases between. The DNA of the CDR3 is TGTGCCAGTAGTATCACGGGGGGGAGCCAGCCCCAGCATTTT. Protein: CASSITGGSQPQHF.

This chain connects TRBV30 to TRBJ1-4; D is possibly TRBD1 (6 bases). The germline V and J ends were trimmed by 4 bases and 8 bases, with 17 bases remaining between them. The CDR3 is made up of 14 amino acids. Germline-derived CDR1 and CDR2 are GTSNPN and SVGIG (reference sequence). The chain's CDR3 is CAWNLGDILEKLFF. DNA of the CDR3: TGTGCCTGGAATCTGGGGGACATCCTCGAAAAACTGTTTTTT.

The V and J genes are TRBV5-6 and TRBJ2-5; D call uncertain. V lost 2 bases and J lost 2, with 16 bases in between. There are 16 residues in the CDR3. CDR1 and CDR2 from the germline V gene are SGHDT and YYEEEE. CDR3 sequence (DNA): TGTGCCAGCAGCTTAAGGAGATCAGCCCTACAAGAGACCCAGTACTTC. This codes for CASSLRRSALQETQYF.

The chain links TRBV7-9 to TRBJ1-1, with no clear D. The CDR3 runs 15 residues. Germline-derived CDR1 and CDR2 are SEHNR and FQNEAQ (reference sequence). Trimming cost V 0 bases and J 4 bases, with 12 bases left between them. The CDR3 DNA reads as TGTGCCAGCAGCTTAGCGGGCCAGGAGGGCACTGAAGCTTTCTTT. As protein: CASSLAGQEGTEAFF. Full variable domain (outside the CDR3, taken from reference TRBV7-9 and TRBJ1-1): DTGVSQNPRHKITKRGQNVTFRCDPISEHNRLYWYRQTLGQGPEFLTYFQNEAQLEKSRLLSDRFSAERPKGSFSTLEIQRTEQGDSAMYLCASSLAGQEGTEAFFGQGTRLTVV.

The chain uses TRBV7-2 and TRBJ1-2, with TRBD1 matching 8 bases. Losses at the gene ends were 5 bases for V and 7 bases for J; bases not matched to a gene: 6. The CDR3 is 13 amino acids. Germline CDR1 and CDR2: SGHTA and FQGNSA. This CDR3 reads CASSVDRGGGYTF. CDR3 sequence (DNA): TGTGCCAGCAGCGTAGACAGGGGCGGTGGCTACACCTTC.

This clone was seen a few times. V usage is TRBV20-1 and J usage is TRBJ2-7, with D perhaps given as TRBD1 or TRBD2 (5 bases each). Germline V gives CDR1 DFQATT, CDR2 SNEGSKA (reference sequence). V lost 6 bases and J 12 bases, leaving 18 bases between the germline ends. The CDR3 spans 11 residues. The CDR3 reads CSAVGQDTRYF. In DNA form, the CDR3 reads TGCAGTGCGGTCGGACAAGATACTAGGTACTTC.

This chain links TRBV7-9 with TRBJ2-1; TRBD2 matches at 8 bases. The V and J ends lost 2 bases and 6 bases, in that order; junction bases with no gene match: 9. This CDR3 contains 16 residues. From germline, CDR1 is SEHNR and CDR2 FQNEAQ (reference sequence). CDR3 region: CASSLTAGGLSNEQFF. DNA of the CDR3: TGTGCCAGCAGCTTAACCGCGGGGGGTTTAAGCAATGAGCAGTTCTTC.